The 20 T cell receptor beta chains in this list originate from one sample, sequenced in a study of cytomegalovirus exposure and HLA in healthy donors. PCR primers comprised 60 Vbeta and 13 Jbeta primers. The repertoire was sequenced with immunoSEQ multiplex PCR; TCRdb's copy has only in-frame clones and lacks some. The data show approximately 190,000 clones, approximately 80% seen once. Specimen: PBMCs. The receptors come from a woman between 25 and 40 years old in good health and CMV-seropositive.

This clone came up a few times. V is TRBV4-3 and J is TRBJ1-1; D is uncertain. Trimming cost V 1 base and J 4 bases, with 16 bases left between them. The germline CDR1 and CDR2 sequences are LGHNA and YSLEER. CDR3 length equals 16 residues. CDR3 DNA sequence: TGCGCCAGCAGCCAAGCCGCCGGGGTTGGGAGCACTGAAGCTTTCTTT. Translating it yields CASSQAAGVGSTEAFF.

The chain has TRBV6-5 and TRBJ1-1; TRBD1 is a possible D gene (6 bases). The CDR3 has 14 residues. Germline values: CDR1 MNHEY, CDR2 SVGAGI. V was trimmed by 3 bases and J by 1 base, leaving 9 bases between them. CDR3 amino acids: CASSYSDRNTEAFF. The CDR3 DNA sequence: TGTGCCAGCAGTTATTCGGACAGGAACACTGAAGCTTTCTTT.

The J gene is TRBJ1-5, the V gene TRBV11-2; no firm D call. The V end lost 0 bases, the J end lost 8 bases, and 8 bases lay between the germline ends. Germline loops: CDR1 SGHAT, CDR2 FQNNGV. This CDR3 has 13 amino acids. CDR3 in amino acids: CASSLDRGEPQHF. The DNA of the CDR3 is TGTGCCAGCAGCTTAGATCGGGGTGAGCCCCAGCATTTT.

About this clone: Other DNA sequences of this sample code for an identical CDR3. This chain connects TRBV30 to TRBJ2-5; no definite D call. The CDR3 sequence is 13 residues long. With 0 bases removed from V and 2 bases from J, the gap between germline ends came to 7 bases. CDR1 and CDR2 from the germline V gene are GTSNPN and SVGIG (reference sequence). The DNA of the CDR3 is TGTGCCTGGAGTGTACGTCTACAAGAGACCCAGTACTTC. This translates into CAWSVRLQETQYF.

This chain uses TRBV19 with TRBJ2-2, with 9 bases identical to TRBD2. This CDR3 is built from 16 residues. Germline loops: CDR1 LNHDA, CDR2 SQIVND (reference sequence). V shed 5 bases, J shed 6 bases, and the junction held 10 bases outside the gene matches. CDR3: CASSFSGRGRAGELFF. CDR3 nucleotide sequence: TGTGCCAGTAGTTTTAGCGGGAGAGGAAGGGCCGGGGAGCTGTTTTTT. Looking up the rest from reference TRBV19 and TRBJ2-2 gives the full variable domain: DGGITQSPKYLFRKEGQNVTLSCEQNLNHDAMYWYRQDPGQGLRLIYYSQIVNDFQKGDIAEGYSVSREKKESFPLTVTSAQKNPTAFYLCASSFSGRGRAGELFFGEGSRLTVL.

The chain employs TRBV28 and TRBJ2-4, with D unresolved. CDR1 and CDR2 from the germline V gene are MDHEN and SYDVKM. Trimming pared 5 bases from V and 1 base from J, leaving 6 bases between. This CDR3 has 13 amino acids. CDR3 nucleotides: TGTGCCAGCAGTGACGGGGCCAAAAACATTCAGTACTTC. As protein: CASSDGAKNIQYF.

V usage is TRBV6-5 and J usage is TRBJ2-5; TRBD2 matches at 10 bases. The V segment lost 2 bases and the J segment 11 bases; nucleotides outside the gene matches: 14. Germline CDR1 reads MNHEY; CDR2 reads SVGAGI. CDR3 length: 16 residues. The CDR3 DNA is TGTGCCAGCAGTTACGACAGCGGGAGGGCCAAGGGGGAGCAGTACTTC. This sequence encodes CASSYDSGRAKGEQYF.

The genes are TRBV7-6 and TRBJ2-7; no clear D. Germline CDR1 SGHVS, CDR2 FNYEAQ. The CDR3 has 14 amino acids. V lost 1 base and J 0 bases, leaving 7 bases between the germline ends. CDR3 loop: CASSLVPSSYEQYF. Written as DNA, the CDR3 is TGTGCCAGCAGCTTAGTCCCGAGCTCCTACGAGCAGTACTTC.

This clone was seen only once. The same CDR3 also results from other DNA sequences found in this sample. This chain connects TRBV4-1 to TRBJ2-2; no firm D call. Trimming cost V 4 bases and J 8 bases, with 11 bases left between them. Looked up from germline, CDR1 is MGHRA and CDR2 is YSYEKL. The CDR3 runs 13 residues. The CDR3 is CASSPSSSGELFF. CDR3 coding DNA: TGCGCCAGCAGCCCGTCTTCCAGTGGGGAGCTGTTTTTT.

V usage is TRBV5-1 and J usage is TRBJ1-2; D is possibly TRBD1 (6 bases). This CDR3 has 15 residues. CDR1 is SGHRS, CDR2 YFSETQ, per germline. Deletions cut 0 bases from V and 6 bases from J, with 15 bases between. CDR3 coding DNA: TGCGCCAGCAGCTTGGGACTCACAGGGTCCGATGGCTACACCTTC. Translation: CASSLGLTGSDGYTF.

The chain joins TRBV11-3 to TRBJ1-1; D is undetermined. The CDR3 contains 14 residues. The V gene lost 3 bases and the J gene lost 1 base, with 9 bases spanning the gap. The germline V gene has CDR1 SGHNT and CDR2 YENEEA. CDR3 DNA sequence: TGTGCCAGCAGCTTCTTGCGGGGGAACACTGAAGCTTTCTTT. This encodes CASSFLRGNTEAFF.

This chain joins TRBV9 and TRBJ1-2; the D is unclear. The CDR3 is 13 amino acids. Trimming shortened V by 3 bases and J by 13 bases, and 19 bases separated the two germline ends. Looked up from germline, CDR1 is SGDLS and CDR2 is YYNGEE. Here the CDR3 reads CASSGALGERGTF. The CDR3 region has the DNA TGTGCCAGCAGCGGAGCCCTCGGGGAGCGGGGCACCTTC.

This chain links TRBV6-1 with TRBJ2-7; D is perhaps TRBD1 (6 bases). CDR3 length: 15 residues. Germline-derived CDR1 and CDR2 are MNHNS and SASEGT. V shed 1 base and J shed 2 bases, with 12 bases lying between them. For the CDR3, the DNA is TGTGCCAGCAGTGAAGATGATCGACAGGCCTACGAGCAGTACTTC. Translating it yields CASSEDDRQAYEQYF.

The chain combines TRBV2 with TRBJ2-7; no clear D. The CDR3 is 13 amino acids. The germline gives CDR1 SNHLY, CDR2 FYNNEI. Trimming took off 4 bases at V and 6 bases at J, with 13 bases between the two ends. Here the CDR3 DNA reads TGTGCCAGCAGTGCCGACATGTTAGGCGAGCAGTACTTC. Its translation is CASSADMLGEQYF.

In nucleotides, the CDR3 is TGTGCCAGCAGCTTAGTTAGCGGGAGGGCGGGAGATGAGCAGTTCTTC. Residues: CASSLVSGRAGDEQFF. The chain combines TRBV7-2 with TRBJ2-1; 11 bases match TRBD2. The CDR3 has 16 amino acids. Looked up from germline, CDR1 is SGHTA and CDR2 is FQGNSA. The V and J ends lost 1 base and 8 bases, in that order; junction bases with no gene match: 7.

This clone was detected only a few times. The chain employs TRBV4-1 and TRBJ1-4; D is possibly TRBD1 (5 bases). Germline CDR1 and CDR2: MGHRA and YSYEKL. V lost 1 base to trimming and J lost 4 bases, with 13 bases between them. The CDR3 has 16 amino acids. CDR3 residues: CASSQVWTRLNEKLFF. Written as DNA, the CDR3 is TGCGCCAGCAGCCAAGTCTGGACAAGGCTTAATGAAAAACTGTTTTTT.

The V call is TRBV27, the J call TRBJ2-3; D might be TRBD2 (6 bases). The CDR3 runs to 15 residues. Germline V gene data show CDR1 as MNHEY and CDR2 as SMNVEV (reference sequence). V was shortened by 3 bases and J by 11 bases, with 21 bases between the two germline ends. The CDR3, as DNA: TGTGCCAGCAGTTTGGGGCGGGGCGCAAGGGGTCAGCAGTATTTT. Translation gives CASSLGRGARGQQYF.

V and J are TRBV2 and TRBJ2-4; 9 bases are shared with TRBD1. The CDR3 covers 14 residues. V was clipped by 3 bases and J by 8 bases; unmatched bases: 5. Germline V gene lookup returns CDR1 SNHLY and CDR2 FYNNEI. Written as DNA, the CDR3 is TGTGCCAGCAGTGAGACGGGACAGGGATACATTCAGTACTTC. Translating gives CASSETGQGYIQYF.

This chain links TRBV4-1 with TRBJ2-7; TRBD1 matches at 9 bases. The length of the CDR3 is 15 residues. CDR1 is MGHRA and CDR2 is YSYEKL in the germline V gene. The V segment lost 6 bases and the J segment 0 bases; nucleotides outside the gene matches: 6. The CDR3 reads CASRHGGQGSYEQYF. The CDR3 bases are TGCGCCAGCAGACACGGGGGACAGGGCTCCTACGAGCAGTACTTC.

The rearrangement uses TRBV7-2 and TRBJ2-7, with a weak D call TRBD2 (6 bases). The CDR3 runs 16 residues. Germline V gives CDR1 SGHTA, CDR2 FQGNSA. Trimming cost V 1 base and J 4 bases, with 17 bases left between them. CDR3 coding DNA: TGTGCCAGCAGCTTAGTGGAGGGCAGGGTGGAATACGAGCAGTACTTC. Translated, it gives CASSLVEGRVEYEQYF.